This paragraph reports one T cell receptor beta chain. Its antigen is as yet unknown. The protocol was immunoSEQ multiplex PCR, while the TCRdb copy is restricted to in-frame clones and leaves out a portion. The table records 45,000 to 65,000 clones, 80% of them present only once. The sample originates from a study of vaccination effects on CD4 cells after COVID-19. CDR3 length: 14 amino acids. The germline V gene has CDR1 MNHNY and CDR2 SVGAGI (reference sequence). V shed 7 bases and J 5 bases; nucleotides not matched to a gene: 3. Antigen-specific CD4+ T cell clonotypes were called by their expansion after viral peptide-pool culture in ViraFEST. It was after approximately 10 days of culture that CD4+ T cells were isolated. Having tested negative for nucleocapsid antibodies, the vaccine recipients showed no prior SARS-CoV-2 infection.

The chain recombines TRBV6-6 with TRBJ1-5; 12 positions match TRBD1. The clonotype originates from a human donor who received a COVID-19 vaccine. The sequencing here drew on CD4+ T cells from PBMCs cultured with HCoV-229E spike peptides, taken before COVID-19 vaccination. The CDR3 loop is CASMGQGADQPQHF. CDR3 bases: TGTGCCAGCATGGGACAGGGGGCTGATCAGCCCCAGCATTTT.